Each of the 27 T cell receptor beta chains below was sequenced from the same sample in a study of blood T cell repertoires in COVID-19. The method was immunoSEQ multiplex PCR; TCRdb's version includes in-frame clones alone and lacks a portion of them. The data contain 200,000 to 250,000 clones, around 81% of them singletons. The material sequenced was peripheral blood. The receptors originated from a man under 40 who had recovered from COVID-19.

V usage is TRBV28 and J usage is TRBJ1-2; TRBD1 is a possible D gene (5 bases). The CDR3 has 15 amino acids. V was clipped by 6 bases and J by 3 bases, with 17 bases between them. Germline V lookup: CDR1 MDHEN, CDR2 SYDVKM. CDR3 DNA: TGTGCCAGCAGCCCGCCTGACAGAAGGCACTATGGCTACACCTTC. Protein sequence: CASSPPDRRHYGYTF.

The chain uses TRBV10-3 and TRBJ2-7; 8 bases map to TRBD1. The J segment lost 3 bases and the V segment lost 6 bases, leaving 7 bases of the junction unmatched. Germline V gene lookup returns CDR1 ENHRY and CDR2 SYGVKD. The CDR3 covers 14 residues. This chain's CDR3 is CAIRGDRRDYEQYF. The CDR3 region has the DNA TGTGCCATCAGGGGGGACAGGAGGGACTACGAGCAGTACTTC.

The V gene is TRBV5-4, the J gene TRBJ2-1; no firm D call. Germline lookup yields CDR1 SGHNT and CDR2 YYREEE (reference sequence). The CDR3 runs to 15 residues. V was cut by 2 bases and J by 6 bases, with 15 bases left in between. The CDR3 DNA reads TGTGCCAGCAGCTTAGGAGCGAGTCGTGGCAATGAGCAGTTCTTC. Translating gives CASSLGASRGNEQFF.

This clone was detected a few times. This sequence joins TRBV3-1 (or the pseudogene TRBV3-2) and TRBJ1-5; the D is unclear. CDR1 and CDR2 from the germline V gene are LGHDT and YNNKEL (reference sequence). This CDR3 region has 13 residues. Between the trimmed V and J ends, which lost 0 bases and 7 bases, there was a span of 7 bases. The chain's CDR3 is CASSQDRGQPQHF. The CDR3 nucleotides are TGTGCCAGCAGCCAAGATCGAGGGCAGCCCCAGCATTTT.

The rearrangement links TRBV27 to TRBJ1-2, with 8 bases fitting TRBD1. Germline CDR1 reads MNHEY; CDR2 reads SMNVEV (reference sequence). The CDR3 extends over 14 amino acids. Losses at the gene ends were 3 bases for V and 8 bases for J; bases not matched to a gene: 8. This CDR3 reads CASSFYGQGSGYTF. CDR3 coding DNA: TGTGCCAGCAGTTTTTACGGACAGGGTAGCGGCTACACCTTC.

J is TRBJ1-1 and V is TRBV18; 8 bases agree with TRBD1. CDR3 length: 15 residues. Germline V gene lookup returns CDR1 KGHSH and CDR2 LQKENI. The V gene end was trimmed by 3 bases and the J gene end by 6 bases; junction bases not matched to a gene: 9. The CDR3 region has the DNA TGTGCCAGCTCACCTACAGGACAGGGAAGGGCTGAAGCTTTCTTT. Residues: CASSPTGQGRAEAFF. Full variable domain (rest looked up from reference TRBV18 and TRBJ1-1): NAGVMQNPRHLVRRRGQEARLRCSPMKGHSHVYWYRQLPEEGLKFMVYLQKENIIDESGMPKERFSAEFPKEGPSILRIQQVVRGDSAAYFCASSPTGQGRAEAFFGQGTRLTVV.

This clone was detected once. This chain uses TRBV2 with TRBJ1-1, with 8 positions matching TRBD1. This CDR3 has 16 amino acids. V shed 4 bases and J 5 bases; nucleotides not matched to a gene: 12. Germline values: CDR1 SNHLY, CDR2 FYNNEI. DNA of the CDR3: TGTGCCAGCAGTGCGGGCCCCGGGACAGGAGGTACTGAAGCTTTCTTT. It translates to CASSAGPGTGGTEAFF.

This clone was picked up many times. V is TRBV3-1 (or the pseudogene TRBV3-2) and J is TRBJ2-6; TRBD2 is a possible D gene (5 bases). Germline CDR1 and CDR2: LGHDT and YNNKEL (reference sequence). Trimming stripped 1 base from V and 0 bases from J, with 7 bases between. This CDR3 comprises 16 residues. The DNA for the CDR3 is TGTGCCAGCAGCCAAGGAGGGCCCTCTGGGGCCAACGTCCTGACTTTC. This gives the protein CASSQGGPSGANVLTF.

V gene TRBV7-9 combines with J gene TRBJ1-4, with no clear D. Deletions cut 1 base from V and 5 bases from J, with 8 bases between. The CDR3 totals 14 residues. The germline gives CDR1 SEHNR, CDR2 FQNEAQ (reference sequence). The CDR3 nucleotides are TGTGCCAGCAGCTTAGATCTCCGGAATGAAAAACTGTTTTTT. Its protein product is CASSLDLRNEKLFF.

The J gene is TRBJ1-2, the V gene TRBV28, with D perhaps TRBD1 (5 bases). This CDR3 has 13 amino acids. Germline loops: CDR1 MDHEN, CDR2 SYDVKM. V dropped 4 bases and J dropped 4 bases, with 10 bases sitting between them. The CDR3 loop is CASSSTELYGYTF. CDR3 in DNA: TGTGCCAGCAGTTCGACAGAGCTCTATGGCTACACCTTC.

The genes are TRBV12-5 and TRBJ2-7; D is possibly TRBD1 (5 bases). From germline, CDR1 is LGHNT and CDR2 FRNRAP. Between the trimmed V and J ends, which lost 4 bases and 9 bases, there was a span of 16 bases. The CDR3 loop spans 13 amino acids. The CDR3: CASGSLQGLGQYF. DNA for the CDR3: TGTGCTAGTGGTTCCCTCCAGGGTCTTGGGCAGTACTTC.

This clone has just a few counts. The rearrangement uses TRBV5-1 and TRBJ1-6; tentatively, D is TRBD1 (6 bases). The CDR3 covers 15 residues. V lost 2 bases to trimming and J lost 5 bases, with 11 bases between them. Germline V gene sequence: CDR1 SGHRS, CDR2 YFSETQ. The CDR3, as DNA: TGCGCCAGCAGCTTAATGACAGGAAATAATTCACCCCTCCACTTT. Translated, it gives CASSLMTGNNSPLHF. Full variable domain (outside the CDR3, taken from reference TRBV5-1 and TRBJ1-6): KAGVTQTPRYLIKTRGQQVTLSCSPISGHRSVSWYQQTPGQGLQFLFEYFSETQRNKGNFPGRFSGRQFSNSRSEMNVSTLELGDSALYLCASSLMTGNNSPLHFGNGTRLTVT.

The chain uses TRBV12-3 or TRBV12-4 and TRBJ1-1; D unresolved. This CDR3 comprises 13 residues. Deletions cut 7 bases from V and 5 bases from J, with 14 bases between. CDR3 residues: CASIGLEGTEAFF. The CDR3 DNA reads as TGTGCCAGCATCGGTCTTGAGGGAACTGAAGCTTTCTTT.

In this sample, this clone turned up once. The chain combines TRBV9 with TRBJ2-1, with D tentatively TRBD1 (5 bases). With 0 bases removed from V and 0 bases from J, the gap between germline ends came to 13 bases. This CDR3 is built from 17 residues. CDR1 is SGDLS and CDR2 is YYNGEE in the germline V gene. The CDR3 sequence: CASSVDQGLGSYNEQFF. CDR3 nucleotide sequence: TGTGCCAGCAGCGTAGATCAGGGTCTCGGCTCCTACAATGAGCAGTTCTTC.

The V and J genes are TRBV29-1 and TRBJ1-1; unclear D gene. The V end was cut by 5 bases, the J end by 1 base, with 11 bases between. Germline-derived CDR1 and CDR2 are SQVTM and ANQGSEA. This CDR3 comprises 13 residues. The CDR3 sequence is CSVSQEGNTEAFF. In nucleotides, the CDR3 is TGCAGCGTTTCGCAGGAGGGGAACACTGAAGCTTTCTTT.

This clone was observed a handful of times. The chain uses TRBV6-4 and TRBJ1-2; the match to TRBD1 covers 9 bases. Germline-derived CDR1 and CDR2 are MRHNA and SNTAGT. The CDR3 runs to 15 residues. J was trimmed by 3 bases and V by 6 bases; bases with no gene match: 8. CDR3 sequence (DNA): TGTGCCAGCAGAGATTGGGACAGGGAGGACTATGGCTACACCTTC. Its protein product is CASRDWDREDYGYTF.

This chain uses TRBV15 with TRBJ2-5; 10 positions agree with TRBD1. The CDR3 sequence is 15 residues long. V shed 2 bases, J shed 2 bases, and the junction held 2 bases outside the gene matches. Germline CDR1 LNHNV, CDR2 YYDKDF (reference sequence). The CDR3 DNA sequence: TGTGCCACCAGCAGAAGGACAGGGGGACAAGAGACCCAGTACTTC. It specifies CATSRRTGGQETQYF.

Comment on this clone: The same CDR3 also results from other DNA sequences found in this sample. The V gene is TRBV28, the J gene TRBJ1-2, with a tentative D call TRBD1 (6 bases). This CDR3 spans 14 amino acids. CDR1 MDHEN and CDR2 SYDVKM come from the germline V gene. V was pared by 4 bases and J by 4 bases, with 13 bases between. The CDR3 DNA reads as TGTGCCAGCAGTTACCCTCGGGGGGCCTATGGCTACACCTTC. Translated, it gives CASSYPRGAYGYTF.

The rearrangement uses TRBV19 and TRBJ1-6; 9 nucleotides align to TRBD1. From germline, CDR1 is LNHDA and CDR2 SQIVND (reference sequence). J was trimmed by 9 bases and V by 4 bases; bases with no gene match: 10. This CDR3 region has 16 residues. CDR3 in amino acids: CASSKGTGSGISPLHF. For the CDR3, the DNA is TGTGCCAGTAGTAAAGGGACAGGGTCCGGAATTTCACCCCTCCACTTT.

This clone showed up just once. The J gene is TRBJ2-1, the V gene TRBV3-1 (or the pseudogene TRBV3-2); tentatively, D is TRBD2 (6 bases). V was clipped by 3 bases and J by 5 bases, with 11 bases between them. The germline V gene encodes CDR1 LGHDT and CDR2 YNNKEL (reference sequence). The CDR3 sequence is 14 residues long. This CDR3 reads CASSHAVADNEQFF. CDR3 sequence (DNA): TGTGCCAGCAGCCACGCGGTAGCGGACAATGAGCAGTTCTTC.

This clone appeared a few times. J is TRBJ2-1 and V is TRBV10-3; TRBD2 aligns across 15 bases. The germline V gene encodes CDR1 ENHRY and CDR2 SYGVKD. With 7 bases clipped from V and 6 bases from J, the junction kept 4 bases outside the gene matches. The CDR3 has 15 residues. For the CDR3, the DNA is TGTGCCATCACCCCGGGACTAGCGGGGGGCAATGAGCAGTTCTTC. Translated: CAITPGLAGGNEQFF.

This chain links TRBV2 with TRBJ2-5; TRBD1 is a possible D gene (6 bases). This CDR3 is 13 amino acids long. CDR1 SNHLY and CDR2 FYNNEI come from the germline V gene. V lost 5 bases to trimming and J lost 5 bases, with 12 bases between them. DNA for the CDR3: TGTGCCAGCAGTCTACAGGGTCGGGAGACCCAGTACTTC. Translated: CASSLQGRETQYF.

The chain couples TRBV6-6 to TRBJ2-5; D might be TRBD2 (6 bases). CDR1 and CDR2 (germline): MNHNY, SVGAGI (reference sequence). V gave up 2 bases and J gave up 5 bases, with 12 bases separating them. The CDR3 runs 14 residues. DNA for the CDR3: TGTGCCAGCAGTTACACGGGGGTTGAGGAGACCCAGTACTTC. Its translation is CASSYTGVEETQYF.

Here the CDR3 DNA reads TGTGCCAGCAGCCTAGCGGGGGGGACTAATGAGCAGTTCTTC. This encodes CASSLAGGTNEQFF. V usage is TRBV5-4 and J usage is TRBJ2-1, with 12 bases matching TRBD2. This CDR3 has 14 residues. The germline V gene has CDR1 SGHNT and CDR2 YYREEE (reference sequence). The trim removed 4 bases at V and 7 bases at J, leaving 3 bases unmatched.

The J gene is TRBJ2-3, the V gene TRBV2, with a tentative D call TRBD1 (5 bases). V lost 7 bases and J 9 bases, leaving 26 bases between the germline ends. The CDR3 is 16 amino acids. CDR1 and CDR2 from the germline V gene are SNHLY and FYNNEI. The CDR3 sequence: CASTTNSPVEPGTQYF. DNA of the CDR3: TGTGCCAGCACCACGAACTCCCCTGTTGAGCCAGGGACGCAGTATTTT. The complete variable domain, with remaining parts taken from reference TRBV2 and TRBJ2-3, reads EPEVTQTPSHQVTQMGQEVILRCVPISNHLYFYWYRQILGQKVEFLVSFYNNEISEKSEIFDDQFSVERPDGSNFTLKIRSTKLEDSAMYFCASTTNSPVEPGTQYFGPGTRLTVL.

The chain links TRBV7-3 to TRBJ2-1, with a possible D match to TRBD2 (5 bases). CDR1 and CDR2 (germline): SGHTA, FQGTGA. V was pared by 5 bases and J by 6 bases, with 17 bases between. CDR3 size: 15 residues. CDR3 coding DNA: TGTGCCAGCAGCCCCCCCCCTCCCCGGGGCAATGAGCAGTTCTTC. It translates to CASSPPPPRGNEQFF.

The chain combines TRBV6-7 with TRBJ1-2, with 9 bases identical to TRBD1. TRBV6-7 is reported as an ORF; its role is uncertain. The CDR3 totals 13 residues. With V trimmed by 8 bases and J by 6 bases, 7 bases remained unmatched. The CDR3 nucleotides read TGTGCCAGCCCGAAGGGGGACAGGGATGGCTACACCTTC. Translating gives CASPKGDRDGYTF.